The rows below give T cell receptor beta chains drawn from one sample of a study of T cell responses to AZD1222 COVID-19 vaccine. Some clones are missing from TCRdb's copy, which holds only in-frame ones; the method was immunoSEQ multiplex PCR. The sample lists over 110,000 clones, about 92% occurring once. The sample consisted of peripheral blood, taken on day 0 of AZD1222 vaccination. The receptors were gathered from an adult in good health. CDR3s include the opening cysteine and the closing phenylalanine or tryptophan. A D gene is named only where the DNA matches it firmly. The size entry is marked missing in some rows and otherwise reads once, few, many or a size class.

D: -
size: -
J: TRBJ1-2
V: TRBV6-6
CDR3: CASSHSGTQLFEIAYTF
DNA: TGTGCCAGCAGTCATTCCGGGACCCAGCTCTTCGAGATCGCGTACACCTTC

D: -
size: -
J: TRBJ2-1
V: TRBV27
CDR3: CASSLRRGAYNEQFF
DNA: TGTGCCAGCAGTTTAAGGAGGGGGGCGTACAATGAGCAGTTCTTC

D: -
size: once
J: TRBJ2-1
V: TRBV3-1/TRBV3-2
CDR3: CASSQDPGGEFF
DNA: TGTGCCAGCAGCCAAGATCCCGGGGGCGAGTTCTTC

D: -
size: -
J: TRBJ1-2
V: TRBV11-2
CDR3: CASSLDLVGYTF
DNA: TGTGCCAGCAGCTTAGATCTGGTTGGCTACACCTTC

D: -
size: once
J: TRBJ1-1
V: TRBV6-2/TRBV6-3
CDR3: CASSYSTGNTEAFF
DNA: TGTGCCAGCAGTTACTCGACAGGGAACACTGAAGCTTTCTTT

D: -
size: once
J: TRBJ1-5
V: TRBV18
CDR3: CASCIGPEQPQHF
DNA: TGTGCCAGCTGCATTGGCCCGGAGCAGCCCCAGCATTTT

D: -
size: -
J: TRBJ2-1
V: TRBV20-1
CDR3: CSASREGIFYNEQFF
DNA: TGCAGTGCTAGTCGTGAGGGGATCTTTTACAATGAGCAGTTCTTC

D: -
size: -
J: TRBJ1-2
V: TRBV4-1
CDR3: CASSLQLVRGYTF
DNA: TGCGCCAGCAGCCTTCAGCTGGTTCGGGGCTACACCTTC

D: -
size: -
J: TRBJ2-7
V: TRBV27
CDR3: CASTGAVAVYEQYF
DNA: TGTGCCAGCACTGGGGCAGTAGCGGTCTACGAGCAGTACTTC

D: -
size: -
J: TRBJ2-2
V: TRBV5-1
CDR3: CASSLILPSGSGTGELFF
DNA: TGCGCCAGCAGTTTAATTCTCCCGTCAGGGAGTGGCACCGGGGAGCTGTTTTTT

D: -
size: -
J: TRBJ1-5
V: TRBV3-1/TRBV3-2
CDR3: CASSPDHSSNQPQHF
DNA: TGTGCCAGCAGCCCCGACCACAGTAGCAATCAGCCCCAGCATTTT

D: -
size: -
J: TRBJ1-1
V: TRBV5-6
CDR3: CASSFRLGENTEAFF
DNA: TGTGCCAGCAGCTTTCGATTGGGCGAGAACACTGAAGCTTTCTTT

D: TRBD2
size: -
J: TRBJ2-3
V: TRBV3-1/TRBV3-2
CDR3: CASSDLAGGSYTQYF
DNA: TGTGCCAGCAGTGACCTAGCGGGGGGGTCGTATACGCAGTATTTT

D: TRBD1
size: -
J: TRBJ1-5
V: TRBV7-2
CDR3: CASSLEPPRGRGWNQPQHF
DNA: TGTGCCAGCAGCTTAGAGCCTCCCAGGGGGCGCGGTTGGAATCAGCCCCAGCATTTT

D: -
size: -
J: TRBJ2-7
V: TRBV5-8
CDR3: CASSPRQSSYEQYF
DNA: TGTGCCAGCAGCCCGCGACAGAGCTCCTACGAGCAGTACTTC

D: -
size: -
J: TRBJ2-2
V: TRBV7-2
CDR3: CASSFNPGTPNTGELFF
DNA: TGTGCCAGCAGCTTCAACCCCGGGACACCTAACACCGGGGAGCTGTTTTTT

D: -
size: -
J: TRBJ1-4
V: TRBV2
CDR3: CASTGDSLRDEKLFF
DNA: TGTGCCAGCACCGGGGACTCCCTAAGAGATGAAAAACTGTTTTTT

D: TRBD1
size: -
J: TRBJ1-2
V: TRBV5-1
CDR3: CASTTSGTGGNYGYTF
DNA: TGCGCCAGCACTACGTCCGGGACAGGGGGGAACTATGGCTACACCTTC

D: -
size: once
J: TRBJ2-2
V: TRBV19
CDR3: CASSIDPGRSPGELFF
DNA: TGTGCCAGTAGTATAGATCCGGGACGGAGCCCCGGGGAGCTGTTTTTT

D: -
size: -
J: TRBJ2-7
V: TRBV6-5
CDR3: CASRLGSGEQYF
DNA: TGTGCCAGCAGACTCGGGTCAGGGGAACAGTACTTC

D: -
size: -
J: TRBJ2-1
V: TRBV27
CDR3: CASSLFPAGDEQFF
DNA: TGTGCCAGCAGTTTATTTCCCGCAGGGGATGAGCAGTTCTTC

D: TRBD2
size: -
J: TRBJ2-3
V: TRBV5-1
CDR3: CASSLGLAGGHADTQYF
DNA: TGCGCCAGCAGCTTGGGGTTAGCGGGGGGGCACGCAGATACGCAGTATTTT

D: -
size: -
J: TRBJ1-5
V: TRBV9
CDR3: CASSVEGGSLQPQHF
DNA: TGTGCCAGCAGCGTAGAGGGGGGCTCCCTTCAGCCCCAGCATTTT

D: TRBD1
size: -
J: TRBJ1-4
V: TRBV7-9
CDR3: CASSPTGTGGEKLFF
DNA: TGTGCCAGCAGCCCGACCGGGACAGGGGGGGAAAAACTGTTTTTT

D: -
size: -
J: TRBJ1-4
V: TRBV5-4
CDR3: CASSAGGAGEKLFF
DNA: TGTGCCAGCAGCGCGGGGGGGGCCGGGGAAAAACTGTTTTTT

D: -
size: -
J: TRBJ1-1
V: TRBV5-4
CDR3: CASSLASGTNTEAFF
DNA: TGTGCCAGCAGCTTGGCCTCCGGCACGAACACTGAAGCTTTCTTT

D: TRBD1
size: -
J: TRBJ2-1
V: TRBV5-1
CDR3: CASSLAATGDEQFF
DNA: TGCGCCAGCAGCTTGGCTGCGACAGGGGATGAGCAGTTCTTC

D: TRBD2
size: -
J: TRBJ2-7
V: TRBV20-1
CDR3: CSASIAGDYEQYF
DNA: TGCAGTGCTAGTATAGCGGGGGACTACGAGCAGTACTTC

D: -
size: -
J: TRBJ1-1
V: TRBV5-1
CDR3: CASSRNSEAFF
DNA: TGCGCCAGCAGCCGAAACAGTGAAGCTTTCTTT

D: TRBD1
size: -
J: TRBJ1-3
V: TRBV6-5
CDR3: CASRPRGQPGNTIYF
DNA: TGTGCCAGCAGGCCAAGGGGACAGCCTGGAAACACCATATATTTT

D: TRBD1
size: -
J: TRBJ2-5
V: TRBV3-1/TRBV3-2
CDR3: CASSLGQGWQETQYF
DNA: TGTGCCAGCAGTCTGGGACAGGGTTGGCAAGAGACCCAGTACTTC

D: TRBD2
size: -
J: TRBJ2-1
V: TRBV7-2
CDR3: CASSPGGSYNEQFF
DNA: TGTGCCAGCAGCCCGGGGGGCTCCTACAATGAGCAGTTCTTC

D: TRBD1
size: -
J: TRBJ1-1
V: TRBV10-3
CDR3: CAITRGDIMNTEAFF
DNA: TGTGCCATCACCAGGGGGGATATTATGAACACTGAAGCTTTCTTT

D: -
size: -
J: TRBJ1-2
V: TRBV5-1
CDR3: CASTPYLMDKNYGYTF
DNA: TGCGCCAGCACCCCCTATCTCATGGACAAGAACTATGGCTACACCTTC

D: -
size: -
J: TRBJ2-3
V: TRBV29-1
CDR3: CSVEGQDTDTQYF
DNA: TGCAGCGTTGAAGGTCAGGACACAGATACGCAGTATTTT

D: TRBD2
size: -
J: TRBJ2-3
V: TRBV5-4
CDR3: CASSPGGSWADTQYF
DNA: TGTGCCAGCAGCCCCGGCGGGAGTTGGGCAGATACGCAGTATTTT

D: -
size: -
J: TRBJ1-6
V: TRBV4-3
CDR3: CASSQDWSDRSNSPLHF
DNA: TGCGCCAGCAGCCAAGATTGGAGTGACAGATCGAATTCACCCCTCCACTTT

D: TRBD2
size: -
J: TRBJ2-1
V: TRBV3-1/TRBV3-2
CDR3: CASRRGRGLAVNEQFF
DNA: TGTGCCAGCAGACGCGGGCGCGGACTAGCGGTCAATGAGCAGTTCTTC

D: -
size: -
J: TRBJ2-3
V: TRBV4-2
CDR3: CASSQEVGTDTQYF
DNA: TGTGCCAGCAGCCAAGAGGTAGGCACAGATACGCAGTATTTT

D: -
size: once
J: TRBJ1-1
V: TRBV6-2/TRBV6-3
CDR3: CASSYSGALKGAFF
DNA: TGTGCCAGCAGTTACTCTGGGGCCCTCAAGGGCGCTTTCTTT

D: -
size: -
J: TRBJ2-1
V: TRBV5-1
CDR3: CASSLAVGEQFF
DNA: TGCGCCAGCAGCTTGGCCGTCGGTGAGCAGTTCTTC

D: TRBD1
size: -
J: TRBJ2-7
V: TRBV4-3
CDR3: CASSQDTGGSSYEQYF
DNA: TGCGCCAGCAGCCAAGATACAGGGGGGAGCTCCTACGAGCAGTACTTC

D: -
size: once
J: TRBJ1-2
V: TRBV3-1/TRBV3-2
CDR3: CASSLRAVYGYTF
DNA: TGTGCCAGCAGCCTCAGGGCCGTCTATGGCTACACCTTC

D: -
size: -
J: TRBJ2-7
V: TRBV7-2
CDR3: CASSLYNEKYHEQYF
DNA: TGTGCCAGCAGCCTGTATAATGAGAAGTACCACGAGCAGTACTTC

D: -
size: -
J: TRBJ2-7
V: TRBV7-2
CDR3: CASSLSNYEQYF
DNA: TGTGCCAGCAGCTTGAGTAACTACGAGCAGTACTTC

D: -
size: -
J: TRBJ1-1
V: TRBV3-1/TRBV3-2
CDR3: CASSHRRNTEAFF
DNA: TGTGCCAGCAGCCATCGGAGAAACACTGAAGCTTTCTTT

D: TRBD1
size: -
J: TRBJ2-6
V: TRBV4-3
CDR3: CASSQEIWDRASGANVLTF
DNA: TGCGCCAGCAGCCAAGAGATATGGGACAGGGCCTCTGGGGCCAACGTCCTGACTTTC

D: -
size: -
J: TRBJ2-3
V: TRBV20-1
CDR3: CSALPTDTQYF
DNA: TGCAGTGCCCTTCCCACAGATACGCAGTATTTT

D: TRBD2
size: -
J: TRBJ2-3
V: TRBV5-6
CDR3: CASSLNVAGIDTQYF
DNA: TGTGCCAGCAGCTTGAACGTAGCGGGAATAGATACGCAGTATTTT

D: TRBD1
size: -
J: TRBJ2-5
V: TRBV6-1
CDR3: CASSERDRGLVETQYF
DNA: TGTGCCAGCAGTGAACGGGACAGGGGGCTCGTGGAGACCCAGTACTTC